This T cell receptor beta chain was recorded in a study of blood T cell repertoires in COVID-19. TCRdb's table, derived via immunoSEQ multiplex PCR, lists solely in-frame clones and lacks some. The table shows more than 110,000 clones, with over 65% occurring only once. CDR1 and CDR2 from the germline V gene are LNHNV and YYDKDF (reference sequence). V lost 1 base and J lost 0, with 13 bases in between. The CDR3 has 16 amino acids. Cohort 3 recovery required two negative PCRs, clearance, or symptom resolution. The sequenced sample was PBMCs or T cells enriched from blood (not recorded which). The TCR comes from a woman aged 50 to 60 who had recovered from COVID-19. The rearrangement joins TRBV15 to TRBJ2-7; D ambiguous. The CDR3, as DNA: TGTGCCACCAGCAGAGGCGGCCAAGTGGGCTCCTACGAGCAGTACGTC. It yields the protein CATSRGGQVGSYEQYV.